This T cell receptor (beta chain) appears in the sequencing data of a study of T cells in Graves' hyperthyroidism and ophthalmopathy (dated by TCRdb to 2018 to 2020). For the wider study: Peripheral blood was sampled at the time of initial diagnosis, prior to any treatment. The 95 to 100 discovery patients were randomly divided into training and test sets at a 7:3 ratio. To identify TCR V-J signatures that set the groups apart, the researchers used a discovery cohort of roughly 100 patients, made up of 40 to 45 with Graves' ophthalmopathy and about 59 with stable Graves' hyperthyroidism. An independent validation cohort of under 20 hyperthyroidism patients and about 15 patients who later progressed to ophthalmopathy tested prospective prediction of ophthalmopathy. Once sampling was done, hyperthyroidism patients were given methimazole at a starting dose of 30 mg daily, whereas ophthalmopathy patients were given high-dose intravenous methylprednisolone. In addition, the study compared T-cell repertoires in thyroid tissue and in blood from roughly 6 Graves' hyperthyroidism patients. The paper reports TCR Vbeta CDR3 sequencing of some 140 peripheral blood samples: some 41 ophthalmopathy, about 75 hyperthyroidism and around 17 progressor patients. Overall study outcomes, separate from this receptor: During validation, the model predicted progression to ophthalmopathy a median of approximately 7 months ahead of onset, with approximately 71% sensitivity and about 75% specificity. A 13 V-J signature model separated ophthalmopathy from stable hyperthyroidism, with roughly 88% sensitivity and roughly 81% specificity in cross-validation and 80%/75% in testing. Most expanded thyroid clonotypes (frequency above 0.001) were also detected in blood, suggesting blood repertoires may reflect thyroid immune responses. No statistical method was used to fix the sample size in advance, and group allocation was not hidden from the investigators.

In the ophthalmopathy patients, disease was moderately to severely active, with a Clinical Activity Score of 3 or more, a NOSPECS grade of 4 or more, and a duration of less than 3 months. Any patient with an uncontrolled infection, another autoimmune disease, pregnancy or lactation was excluded. Clinical symptoms, serum thyroxine and TRAb, thyroid ultrasound, and orbital computed tomography formed the basis for the diagnoses. PBMCs were isolated from about 10 ml of fresh peripheral blood by Ficoll-Paque density gradient centrifugation. Total RNA was extracted with Trizol reagent, and quality was checked on an Agilent 2100 Bioanalyzer. Amplification of TCR beta CDR3 regions was carried out from RNA transcripts. The TCR CDR3 was subjected to a first round of RT-PCR using the HTBI primer set and the Qiagen OneStep RT-PCR kit. The libraries were constructed in a second round of multiplex PCR and then size-selected and purified. Libraries were sequenced paired-end with 100 bp reads on an Illumina HiSeq2000. The paper's processing steps were these. SOAPnuke was used to process the raw data, removing reads that contained adapters or uncalled bases, had a mean Phred below 15, or lacked an exact match to the constant primer or identifier. COPE v1.2.5 was used to merge high-quality paired reads, and clonotypes were defined as unique nucleotide sequences. Clonotypes were aligned to IMGT TRBV, TRBD and TRBJ reference segments using MiTCR v1.1. Only V-J combinations with frequency above 0.0001, covering 99% to 99.2% of repertoires, were analysed. The TCS score was defined as the ratio of F50 (clonal expansion) to E x V (chaos), calculated using BLOSUM62-based TCRdist between CDR3 peptides within each V-J. Welch's t-statistics and random forest reduced several hundred V-J features to roughly 13, which were used in a naive Bayes classifier (R e1071). In TCRdb, the public reads were trimmed at Q25 with fastp and aligned with MiXCR, with productive beta chains retained. Each entry is one CDR3 protein sequence, shown with its most common DNA and genes. It is TCRdb's table, rather than the study itself, that gives the V and J calls and clone size. The sample records a few hundred thousand distinct CDR3 sequences, approximately 14% of which are singletons. Clones ranked in the top ten supply roughly a fifth of the sample.

The CDR1 and CDR2 encoded by the germline V gene are KGHDR and SFDVKD. Its CDR3 holds 15 amino acids, cysteine through phenylalanine. The kept DNA is CDR3 alone, 45 bases in frame from the first base. At the junction V is shortened by 5 bases and J by 0 bases, with 11 bases in between. This clonotype was seen repeatedly, ten times or more. The specificity of this receptor is unknown. There are no base qualities to consult, and no much larger clone falls within one base. This clonotype originated in a woman in her thirties with Graves' ophthalmopathy. Sequencing was carried out using blood. This chain is built from TRBV24-1 and TRBJ2-3; the D gene identity is not certain. The CDR3 corresponds to CATSGSLSSTDTQYF. The bases are TGTGCCACCAGTGGATCCCTGTCTAGCACAGATACGCAGTATTTT.